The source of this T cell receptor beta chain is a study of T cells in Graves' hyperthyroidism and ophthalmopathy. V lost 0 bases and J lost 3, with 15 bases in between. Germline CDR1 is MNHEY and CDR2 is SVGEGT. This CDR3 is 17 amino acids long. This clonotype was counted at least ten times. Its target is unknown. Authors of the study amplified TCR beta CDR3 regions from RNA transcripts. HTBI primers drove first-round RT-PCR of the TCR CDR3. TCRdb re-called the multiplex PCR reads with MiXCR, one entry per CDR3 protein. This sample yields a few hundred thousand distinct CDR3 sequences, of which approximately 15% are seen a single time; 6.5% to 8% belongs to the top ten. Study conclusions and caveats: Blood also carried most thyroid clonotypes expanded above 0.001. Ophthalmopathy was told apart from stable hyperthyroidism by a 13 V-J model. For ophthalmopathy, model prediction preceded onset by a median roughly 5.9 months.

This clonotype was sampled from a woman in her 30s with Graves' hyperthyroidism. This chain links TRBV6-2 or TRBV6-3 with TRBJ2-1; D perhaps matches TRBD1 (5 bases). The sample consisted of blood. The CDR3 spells CASSYSHLGADYNEQFF. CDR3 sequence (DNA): TGTGCCAGCAGTTACTCGCACTTAGGGGCGGACTACAATGAGCAGTTCTTC.